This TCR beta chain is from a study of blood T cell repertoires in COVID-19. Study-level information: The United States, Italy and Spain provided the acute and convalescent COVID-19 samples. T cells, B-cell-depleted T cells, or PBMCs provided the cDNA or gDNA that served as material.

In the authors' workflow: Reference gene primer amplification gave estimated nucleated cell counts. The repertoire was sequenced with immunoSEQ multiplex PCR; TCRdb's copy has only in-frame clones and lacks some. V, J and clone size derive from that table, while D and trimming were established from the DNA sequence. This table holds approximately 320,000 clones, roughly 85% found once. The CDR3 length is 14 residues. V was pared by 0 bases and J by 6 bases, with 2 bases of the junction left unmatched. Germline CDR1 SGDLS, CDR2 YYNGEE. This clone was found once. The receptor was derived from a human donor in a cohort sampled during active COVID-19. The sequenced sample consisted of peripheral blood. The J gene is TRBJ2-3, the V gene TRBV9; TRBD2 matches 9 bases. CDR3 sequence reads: CASSVDTSGDTQYF. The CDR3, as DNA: TGTGCCAGCAGCGTAGACACTAGCGGGGATACGCAGTATTTT.